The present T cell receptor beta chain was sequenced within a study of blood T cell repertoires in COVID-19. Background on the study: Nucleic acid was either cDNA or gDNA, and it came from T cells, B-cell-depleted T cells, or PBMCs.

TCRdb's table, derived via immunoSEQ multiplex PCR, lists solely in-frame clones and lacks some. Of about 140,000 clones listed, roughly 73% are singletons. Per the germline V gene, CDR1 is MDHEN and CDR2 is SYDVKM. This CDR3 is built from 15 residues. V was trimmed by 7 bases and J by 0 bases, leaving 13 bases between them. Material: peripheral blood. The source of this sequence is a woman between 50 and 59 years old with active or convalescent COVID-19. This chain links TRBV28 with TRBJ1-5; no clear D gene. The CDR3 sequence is CASTSYGYSNQPQHF. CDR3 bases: TGTGCCAGCACTTCATACGGGTATAGCAATCAGCCCCAGCATTTT.